This entry lists 19 T cell receptor beta chains sequenced from one sample in a study of blood T cell repertoires in COVID-19. Assay: immunoSEQ multiplex PCR; the TCRdb copy retains only in-frame clones and omits some. Among around 78,000 clones listed, around nine tenths were seen once. What was sequenced was peripheral blood. Receptor source: a woman aged 55-69 years with acute or convalescent COVID-19.

Here the CDR3 reads CASSRMGGSLTNYGYTF. The CDR3 DNA follows: TGTGCCAGCAGCCGGATGGGGGGTTCCCTAACTAACTATGGCTACACCTTC. The V call is TRBV2, the J call TRBJ1-2, with D tentatively TRBD1 (5 bases). Per germline, CDR1 SNHLY and CDR2 FYNNEI. V lost 6 bases, J lost 0 bases, and 20 bases lay in between. The CDR3 sequence is 17 residues long.

This chain connects TRBV7-2 to TRBJ2-2; possible D gene TRBD1, 5 bases. V lost 2 bases to trimming and J lost 5 bases, with 15 bases between them. Per the germline V gene, CDR1 is SGHTA and CDR2 is FQGNSA. The CDR3 is made up of 16 amino acids. This CDR3 is CASSLRGPSGTGELFF. DNA for the CDR3: TGTGCCAGCAGCTTAAGGGGCCCCTCGGGTACCGGGGAGCTGTTTTTT.

V usage is TRBV7-2 and J usage is TRBJ2-1; TRBD2 aligns across 8 bases. There are 15 residues in the CDR3. After removal of 1 base from V and 3 bases from J, the junction contained 2 bases not matched to a gene. Germline CDR1 is SGHTA and CDR2 is FQGNSA. The CDR3 nucleotides are TGTGCCAGCAGCTTAGGACTAGCGTACTACAATGAGCAGTTCTTC. Its protein is CASSLGLAYYNEQFF.

This chain joins TRBV23-1 and TRBJ2-2, with TRBD2 as a possible D gene (7 bases). TRBV23-1 is noted as an ORF with a role that remains uncertain. This CDR3 has 17 residues. Between the trimmed V and J ends, which lost 2 bases and 5 bases, there was a span of 18 bases. Written as DNA, the CDR3 is TGCGCCAGCAGTCAACCCCCGCCAAGGGGGGGGACCGGGGAGCTGTTTTTT. It codes for CASSQPPPRGGTGELFF.

In DNA, the CDR3 is TGCGCCAGCAGCCAAGGGGACAGGACTTATCAGCCCCAGCATTTT. It yields the protein CASSQGDRTYQPQHF. The chain links TRBV4-1 to TRBJ1-5, with TRBD1 matching over 8 bases. From germline, CDR1 is MGHRA and CDR2 YSYEKL. Germline trimming cut 1 base from V and 5 bases from J; bases unmatched to any gene: 4. The CDR3 has 15 amino acids.

This chain connects TRBV16 to TRBJ1-1; no firm D call. Germline lookup yields CDR1 KGHSY and CDR2 FQNENV. This CDR3 spans 13 amino acids. Between the trimmed V and J ends, which lost 2 bases and 7 bases, there was a span of 11 bases. The CDR3 reads CASSQPSGSEAFF. CDR3 bases: TGTGCCAGCAGCCAACCGTCGGGGAGTGAAGCTTTCTTT.

The chain carries TRBV7-2 and TRBJ2-2, with 7 positions matching TRBD2. Germline-derived CDR1 and CDR2 are SGHTA and FQGNSA. The CDR3 has 16 amino acids. Germline trimming cut 1 base from V and 4 bases from J; bases unmatched to any gene: 6. CDR3 sequence: CASSLVGLAVTGELFF. CDR3 bases: TGTGCCAGCAGCTTAGTCGGTCTAGCGGTCACCGGGGAGCTGTTTTTT.

This chain connects TRBV5-1 to TRBJ1-3; unclear D gene. Trimming stripped 3 bases from V and 7 bases from J, with 11 bases between. The CDR3 has 13 residues. The germline V gene has CDR1 SGHRS and CDR2 YFSETQ. The CDR3 region is CASSSNGDNTIYF. As DNA, the CDR3 is TGCGCCAGCAGCTCCAACGGAGATAACACCATATATTTT.

This clone occurred a few times. The chain is built from TRBV28 and TRBJ1-5; D is perhaps TRBD1 (6 bases). The CDR3 extends over 17 amino acids. Germline CDR1 and CDR2: MDHEN and SYDVKM. V dropped 8 bases and J dropped 5 bases, with 25 bases sitting between them. The CDR3 loop reads CASGYGTQALIDQPQHF. CDR3 DNA: TGTGCCAGCGGGTACGGGACACAGGCACTAATTGATCAGCCCCAGCATTTT.

V usage is TRBV19 and J usage is TRBJ2-2; the D gene is possibly TRBD2 (5 bases). CDR1 is LNHDA, CDR2 SQIVND, per germline (reference sequence). Trimming removed 6 bases at V and 4 bases at J, with 15 bases between. CDR3 length equals 15 residues. CDR3 DNA: TGTGCCAGTAGCCAGCTCAAAGGGAGCACCGGGGAGCTGTTTTTT. Its protein product is CASSQLKGSTGELFF. Full variable domain (remainder filled in from reference TRBV19 and TRBJ2-2): DGGITQSPKYLFRKEGQNVTLSCEQNLNHDAMYWYRQDPGQGLRLIYYSQIVNDFQKGDIAEGYSVSREKKESFPLTVTSAQKNPTAFYLCASSQLKGSTGELFFGEGSRLTVL.

This clone came up a few times. The chain combines TRBV18 with TRBJ1-1; weak D call: TRBD1 (6 bases). The CDR3 contains 14 residues. Trimming took off 4 bases at V and 3 bases at J, with 12 bases between the two ends. CDR1 and CDR2 (germline): KGHSH, LQKENI. CDR3 amino acids: CASSQQGRDTEAFF. The CDR3 DNA is TGTGCCAGCTCACAACAGGGCAGGGACACTGAAGCTTTCTTT.

V and J are TRBV5-8 and TRBJ2-3; possibly TRBD1 for D (6 bases). This CDR3 is built from 13 residues. CDR1 and CDR2 from the germline V gene are SGHTS and YDEGEE. The V end lost 5 bases, the J end lost 5 bases, and 12 bases lay between the germline ends. The CDR3 region is CASSYPGVDTQYF. CDR3 nucleotide sequence: TGTGCCAGCAGTTACCCAGGGGTAGATACGCAGTATTTT.

The chain combines TRBV28 with TRBJ2-5; D remains ambiguous. The CDR3 has 11 amino acids. V gave up 5 bases and J gave up 4 bases, with 5 bases separating them. Germline assignment: CDR1 MDHEN and CDR2 SYDVKM. The CDR3 region is CASSQLETQYF. The CDR3 nucleotides read TGTGCCAGCAGTCAACTAGAGACCCAGTACTTC.

The chain combines TRBV27 with TRBJ2-7; tentatively, D is TRBD2 (5 bases). Germline CDR1 is MNHEY and CDR2 is SMNVEV (reference sequence). The V gene lost 3 bases and the J gene lost 5 bases, with 11 bases spanning the gap. The CDR3 runs 13 residues. This chain's CDR3 is CASSFRSEDEQYF. The CDR3 nucleotides are TGTGCCAGCAGTTTTAGATCGGAGGACGAGCAGTACTTC.

V gene TRBV29-1 combines with J gene TRBJ1-1; D call uncertain. V lost 0 bases to trimming and J lost 3 bases, with 17 bases between them. The CDR3 is 16 amino acids. Germline assignment: CDR1 SQVTM and CDR2 ANQGSEA. The CDR3 protein is CSVEEHGLPRDTEAFF. Here the CDR3 DNA reads TGCAGCGTTGAAGAGCATGGCCTGCCGAGGGACACTGAAGCTTTCTTT.

The rearrangement links TRBV11-2 to TRBJ2-3; tentatively, D is TRBD1 (7 bases). Germline assignment: CDR1 SGHAT and CDR2 FQNNGV. CDR3 length: 14 amino acids. V lost 1 base and J 7 bases, leaving 12 bases between the germline ends. CDR3 DNA: TGTGCCAGCAGCTTAGCAGGGGGGAGCTATACGCAGTATTTT. Translation: CASSLAGGSYTQYF.

This chain connects TRBV3-1 (or the pseudogene TRBV3-2) to TRBJ2-7, with 12 bases lining up with TRBD2. J lost 4 bases, V lost 10 bases, and 11 bases had no gene match. This CDR3 is 15 amino acids long. Germline CDR1 LGHDT, CDR2 YNNKEL (reference sequence). This chain's CDR3 is CATGLAGSVRYEQYF. The CDR3 DNA sequence: TGTGCCACTGGACTAGCGGGATCGGTTCGGTACGAGCAGTACTTC.

This clone came up a few times. The gene calls are TRBV29-1 and TRBJ1-4; a weak D match, TRBD1 (6 bases). This CDR3 region has 14 residues. The V end lost 2 bases, the J end lost 13 bases, and 20 bases lay between the germline ends. The germline V gene has CDR1 SQVTM and CDR2 ANQGSEA. This chain's CDR3 is CSVERQGRIGVLFF. CDR3 nucleotide sequence: TGCAGCGTTGAACGGCAGGGGAGAATAGGGGTACTGTTTTTT.

The chain carries TRBV15 and TRBJ2-5; D remains ambiguous. V shed 1 base and J shed 2 bases, with 5 bases lying between them. CDR1 is LNHNV and CDR2 is YYDKDF in the germline V gene (reference sequence). CDR3 size: 13 residues. CDR3 DNA: TGTGCCACCAGCAGAGCACTTCAAGAGACCCAGTACTTC. This translates into CATSRALQETQYF.